This TCR beta chain came from a study of T cells in Graves' hyperthyroidism and ophthalmopathy. Study observations and caveats: Ophthalmopathy, as predicted by the model, came a median about seven months after the prediction. Clonotypes that were expanded in thyroid above 0.001 mostly appeared in blood too. Stable hyperthyroidism and ophthalmopathy were separated using 13 V-J signatures.

This clonotype turned up a few times. What it binds is not known. The length of the CDR3 is 14 residues. From germline, CDR1 is SEHNR and CDR2 FQNEAQ (reference sequence). V shed 1 base and J shed 4 bases, with 9 bases lying between them. Amplified regions were TCR beta CDR3 sequences from RNA transcripts. Primed by the HTBI set, a first-round RT-PCR was run on the TCR CDR3. TCRdb used MiXCR to reprocess the multiplex PCR reads, holding one entry per CDR3 protein. The data hold about 570,000 distinct CDR3 sequences, with 46% observed a single time. Exclusion of a patient resulted from uncontrolled infection, other autoimmune disease, pregnancy or lactation.

This receptor was identified in an adult woman with Graves' disease, either hyperthyroidism or ophthalmopathy (not recorded which). This chain connects TRBV7-9 to TRBJ2-3; perhaps TRBD2 as D (6 bases). The sample was peripheral blood or thyroid tissue (not recorded which). The chain's CDR3 is CASSLVSGADTQYF. The CDR3 bases are TGTGCCAGCAGCTTAGTTTCGGGAGCAGATACGCAGTATTTT.